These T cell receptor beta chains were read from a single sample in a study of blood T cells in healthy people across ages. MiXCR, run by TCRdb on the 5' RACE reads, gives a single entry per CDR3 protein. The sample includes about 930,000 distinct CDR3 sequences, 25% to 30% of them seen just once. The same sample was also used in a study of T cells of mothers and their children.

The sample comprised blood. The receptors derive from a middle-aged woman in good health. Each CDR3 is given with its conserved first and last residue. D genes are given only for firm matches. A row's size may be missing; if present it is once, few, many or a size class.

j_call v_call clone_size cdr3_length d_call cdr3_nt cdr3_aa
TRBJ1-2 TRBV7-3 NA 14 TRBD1 TGTGCCAGCAGCTCGGGGGACAGGGGAGGCGGCTACACCTTC CASSSGDRGGGYTF
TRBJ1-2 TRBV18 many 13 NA TGTGCCAGCTCACAGGACGGATACTATGGCTACACCTTC CASSQDGYYGYTF
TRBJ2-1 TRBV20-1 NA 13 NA TGCAGTGCTAGAGATGGCGGGAATCCTGAGCAGTTCTTC CSARDGGNPEQFF
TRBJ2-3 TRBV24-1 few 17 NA TGTGCCACCAGTGACCCCGCCTGGGGAGGTGGCACAGATACGCAGTATTTT CATSDPAWGGGTDTQYF
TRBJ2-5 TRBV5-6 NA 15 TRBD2 TGTGCCAGCAGCTTAGGGAGGCAGGGAGGGGAGACCCAGTACTTC CASSLGRQGGETQYF
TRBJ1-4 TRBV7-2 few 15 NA TGTGCCAGCAGCCCTTTCGGACAAGATAATGAAAAACTGTTTTTT CASSPFGQDNEKLFF
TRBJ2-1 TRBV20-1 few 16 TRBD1 TGCAGTGCTAGAGAGGGACAGTCCTCGAGGGGCAATGAGCAGTTCTTC CSAREGQSSRGNEQFF
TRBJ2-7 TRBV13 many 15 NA TGTGCCAGCAGCTTAGGCGCTTACGGATCCTACGAGCAGTACTTC CASSLGAYGSYEQYF
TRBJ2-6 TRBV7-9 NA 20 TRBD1 TGTGCCAGCAGCAAAGGGGTGGGACAGGTACTCAGCTCTGGGGCCAACGTCCTGACTTTC CASSKGVGQVLSSGANVLTF
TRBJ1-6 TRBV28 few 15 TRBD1 TGTGCCAGCAGGCAGGGGGAAAATTATAATTCACCCCTCCACTTT CASRQGENYNSPLHF
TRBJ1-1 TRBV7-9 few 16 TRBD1 TGTGCCAGCAGCTTATCCACAGGGGCTCGGGGCACTGAAGCTTTCTTT CASSLSTGARGTEAFF
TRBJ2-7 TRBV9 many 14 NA TGTGCCAGCAATGAGGCAGGAGTCTCATACGAGCAGTACTTC CASNEAGVSYEQYF